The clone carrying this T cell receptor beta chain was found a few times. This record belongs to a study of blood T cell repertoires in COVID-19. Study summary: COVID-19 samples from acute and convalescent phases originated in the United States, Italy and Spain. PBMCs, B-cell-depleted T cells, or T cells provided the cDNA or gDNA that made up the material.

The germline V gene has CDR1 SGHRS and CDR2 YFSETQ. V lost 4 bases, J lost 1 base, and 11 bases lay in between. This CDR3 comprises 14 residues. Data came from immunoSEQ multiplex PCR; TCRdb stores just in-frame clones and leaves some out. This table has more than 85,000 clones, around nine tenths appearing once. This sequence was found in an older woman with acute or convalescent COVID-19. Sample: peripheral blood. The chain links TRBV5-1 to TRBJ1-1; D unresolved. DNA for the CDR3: TGCGCCAGCAGCCTACCGGGATCGAACACTGAAGCTTTCTTT. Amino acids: CASSLPGSNTEAFF.